These 22 T cell receptor beta chains share one sample of origin, sequenced in a study of shared clonotypes between healthy human individuals. The protocol was immunoSEQ multiplex PCR, while the TCRdb copy is restricted to in-frame clones and leaves out a portion. The table has 400,000 to 600,000 clones, more than 95% seen once. Sequenced material: naive CD4+ T cells sorted from blood. Described subset: CD45RA+ positively selected. The receptors here all came from a woman aged 25 to 39 in good health.

This sequence joins TRBV5-6 and TRBJ1-2, with 9 nucleotides matching TRBD1. V shed 4 bases and J 4 bases; nucleotides not matched to a gene: 11. The germline CDR1 and CDR2 sequences are SGHDT and YYEEEE. This CDR3 is 16 amino acids long. Here the CDR3 DNA reads TGTGCCAGCAGCATTACCACAGGGGGCTTCGGCTATGGCTACACCTTC. Its translation is CASSITTGGFGYGYTF.

The chain couples TRBV5-4 to TRBJ1-3; TRBD1 agrees at 8 bases. Trimming at V came to 1 base and at J to 4 bases, leaving 7 bases not matched to a gene. The CDR3 totals 16 residues. Per the germline V gene, CDR1 is SGHNT and CDR2 is YYREEE (reference sequence). The CDR3 nucleotides read TGTGCCAGCAGCTTGAGGCCAGGGGGCGAGGGAAACACCATATATTTT. Its translation is CASSLRPGGEGNTIYF. The full variable domain, with the rest looked up from reference TRBV5-4 and TRBJ1-3, is ETGVTQSPTHLIKTRGQQVTLRCSSQSGHNTVSWYQQALGQGPQFIFQYYREEENGRGNFPPRFSGLQFPNYSSELNVNALELDDSALYLCASSLRPGGEGNTIYFGEGSWLTVV.

V is TRBV12-5 and J is TRBJ1-1; 7 bases are a match to TRBD1. This CDR3 spans 13 amino acids. The V gene's germline CDR1 is LGHNT and CDR2 FRNRAP. The V and J ends lost 6 bases and 7 bases, in that order; junction bases with no gene match: 8. The DNA of the CDR3 is TGTGCTAGTGGGGGTCAGGGGGAAATTGAAGCTTTCTTT. Its protein product is CASGGQGEIEAFF.

This clone was counted a single time. This sequence joins TRBV7-8 and TRBJ2-7; D is possibly TRBD2 (6 bases). The V gene's germline CDR1 is SGHVS and CDR2 FQNEAQ. This CDR3 is built from 15 residues. V was cut by 5 bases and J by 5 bases, with 19 bases left in between. The CDR3 here is CASSPMRLASNEQYF. The CDR3 DNA sequence: TGTGCCAGCAGCCCCATGCGGCTAGCGTCCAACGAGCAGTACTTC.

The chain uses TRBV5-1 and TRBJ2-1, with a tentative D call TRBD1 (5 bases). Germline loops: CDR1 SGHRS, CDR2 YFSETQ. The CDR3 spans 15 residues. Trimming took 5 bases from V and 5 from J, leaving 17 bases between them. CDR3 amino acids: CASSLSQDKNNEQFF. CDR3 nucleotides: TGCGCCAGCAGTCTTAGCCAGGACAAAAACAATGAGCAGTTCTTC.

This clone appeared a few times. The V call is TRBV7-9, the J call TRBJ1-1, with 9 nucleotides matching TRBD1. The CDR3 consists of 14 residues. The V segment lost 5 bases and the J segment 4 bases; nucleotides outside the gene matches: 5. Germline assignment: CDR1 SEHNR and CDR2 FQNEAQ (reference sequence). The CDR3 loop reads CASSRADRGTEAFF. The CDR3 region has the DNA TGTGCCAGCAGCCGAGCGGACAGGGGCACTGAAGCTTTCTTT.

This chain connects TRBV7-3 to TRBJ1-1, with D possibly TRBD1 on 6 matching bases. The ends were cut back, 5 bases at V and 1 base at J, with 11 bases in the middle. There are 14 residues in the CDR3. Germline CDR1 reads SGHTA; CDR2 reads FQGTGA. This chain's CDR3 is CASSRGGKNTEAFF. The CDR3 DNA sequence: TGTGCCAGCAGCCGAGGGGGGAAGAACACTGAAGCTTTCTTT.

The rearrangement joins TRBV2 to TRBJ2-7, with D tentatively TRBD1 or TRBD2 (5 bases each). This CDR3 contains 14 residues. Trimming took off 4 bases at V and 2 bases at J, with 12 bases between the two ends. Germline V lookup: CDR1 SNHLY, CDR2 FYNNEI. The CDR3 spells CASSGLGRAYEQYF. The CDR3, as DNA: TGTGCCAGCAGTGGTCTGGGACGGGCCTACGAGCAGTACTTC.

The chain carries TRBV27 and TRBJ2-1; 8 nucleotides line up with TRBD2. The V gene end was trimmed by 5 bases and the J gene end by 2 bases; junction bases not matched to a gene: 5. From germline, CDR1 is MNHEY and CDR2 SMNVEV (reference sequence). This CDR3 is built from 15 residues. CDR3 residues: CASSLTGLAYNEQFF. DNA for the CDR3: TGTGCCAGCAGTCTAACGGGACTAGCCTACAATGAGCAGTTCTTC.

In its sample, this clone was seen a few times. V is TRBV5-1 and J is TRBJ1-2; D is ambiguous. Trimming left V 0 bases short and J 4 bases short, with 10 bases between. CDR3 length equals 14 residues. In germline, CDR1 is SGHRS, CDR2 YFSETQ. The CDR3 loop is CASSLGDTAYGYTF. The CDR3 bases are TGCGCCAGCAGCTTGGGAGACACGGCCTATGGCTACACCTTC.

V and J are TRBV27 and TRBJ2-7, with D uncertain. CDR1 is MNHEY and CDR2 is SMNVEV in the germline V gene (reference sequence). The CDR3 is 14 residues long. V was shortened by 6 bases and J by 0 bases, with 12 bases between the two germline ends. The chain's CDR3 is CASSHRRSSYEQYF. The DNA of the CDR3 is TGTGCCAGCAGCCACAGAAGGTCCTCCTACGAGCAGTACTTC.

V is TRBV7-2 and J is TRBJ1-4; D is unresolved. This CDR3 is built from 14 residues. Germline V gene lookup returns CDR1 SGHTA and CDR2 FQGNSA. Deletions cut 0 bases from V and 5 bases from J, with 7 bases between. The CDR3, as DNA: TGTGCCAGCAGCTTAGCTCCGGGGAATGAAAAACTGTTTTTT. This sequence encodes CASSLAPGNEKLFF.

V and J are TRBV19 and TRBJ2-2; either TRBD1 or TRBD2 may supply D (5 bases each). The CDR3 totals 15 residues. In germline, CDR1 is LNHDA, CDR2 SQIVND (reference sequence). V lost 6 bases and J lost 7, with 18 bases in between. The CDR3 DNA reads as TGTGCCAGTAGCCGAACAAGGTGGGGGATCGGGGAGCTGTTTTTT. It translates to CASSRTRWGIGELFF.

The chain links TRBV19 to TRBJ2-6; D remains ambiguous. Trimming left V 5 bases short and J 2 bases short, with 13 bases between. CDR1 LNHDA and CDR2 SQIVND come from the germline V gene (reference sequence). The CDR3 loop spans 16 amino acids. CDR3 in DNA: TGTGCCAGTAGTGCGGCATCCGACCCTGGGGCCAACGTCCTGACTTTC. This gives the protein CASSAASDPGANVLTF. The variable domain in full, completed from reference TRBV19 and TRBJ2-6, reads DGGITQSPKYLFRKEGQNVTLSCEQNLNHDAMYWYRQDPGQGLRLIYYSQIVNDFQKGDIAEGYSVSREKKESFPLTVTSAQKNPTAFYLCASSAASDPGANVLTFGAGSRLTVL.

The rearrangement links TRBV2 to TRBJ1-4; 8 bases map to TRBD1. The V segment lost 6 bases and the J segment 5 bases; nucleotides outside the gene matches: 5. There are 14 residues in the CDR3. Germline CDR1 SNHLY, CDR2 FYNNEI. CDR3 amino acids: CASRIQGGNEKLFF. The CDR3 nucleotides are TGTGCCAGCAGAATACAGGGGGGGAATGAAAAACTGTTTTTT.

The chain links TRBV19 to TRBJ2-3; 7 nucleotides line up with TRBD1. J lost 4 bases, V lost 5 bases, and 3 bases had no gene match. The CDR3 has 13 residues. The germline CDR1 and CDR2 sequences are LNHDA and SQIVND (reference sequence). The CDR3 DNA reads TGTGCCAGTAGTTCTGGGACAGCAGATACGCAGTATTTT. This encodes CASSSGTADTQYF.

The chain links TRBV27 to TRBJ2-3, with TRBD2 matching 9 bases. With V trimmed by 6 bases and J by 3 bases, 16 bases remained unmatched. The CDR3 runs to 18 residues. Germline V gives CDR1 MNHEY, CDR2 SMNVEV (reference sequence). CDR3 sequence: CASSPLGGGGRGTDTQYF. CDR3 bases: TGTGCCAGCAGCCCCCTGGGGGGAGGCGGGAGGGGAACAGATACGCAGTATTTT.

The chain carries TRBV20-1 and TRBJ1-2; D possibly corresponds to TRBD1 (6 bases). Germline V gene data show CDR1 as DFQATT and CDR2 as SNEGSKA (reference sequence). The CDR3 loop spans 11 amino acids. CDR3 coding DNA: TGCAGGGCGGGGGGCGGCTATGGCTACACCTTC. Its protein is CRAGGGYGYTF.

The rearrangement joins TRBV7-9 to TRBJ2-7; TRBD2 might be the D (5 bases). Trimming took off 3 bases at V and 6 bases at J, with 21 bases between the two ends. CDR1 is SEHNR and CDR2 is FQNEAQ in the germline V gene (reference sequence). This CDR3 is built from 16 residues. CDR3: CASSFSEVVVPREQYF. The DNA for the CDR3 is TGTGCCAGCAGCTTTAGCGAAGTAGTTGTCCCTCGCGAGCAGTACTTC.

The chain carries TRBV7-9 and TRBJ1-2; D gene uncertain. The CDR3 length is 15 residues. The germline V gene has CDR1 SEHNR and CDR2 FQNEAQ (reference sequence). V was pared by 5 bases and J by 4 bases, with 17 bases between. CDR3 sequence (DNA): TGTGCCAGCAGCCGTCTCAACGGGAGTAGCTATGGCTACACCTTC. It is translated as CASSRLNGSSYGYTF.

This rearrangement joins TRBV7-2 to TRBJ1-1; D may be TRBD1 (6 bases). Trimming shortened V by 1 base and J by 7 bases, and 10 bases separated the two germline ends. In germline, CDR1 is SGHTA, CDR2 FQGNSA. CDR3 size: 13 residues. The CDR3 DNA sequence: TGTGCCAGCAGCTTAGTTCTACAGGGTGAAGCTTTCTTT. Protein: CASSLVLQGEAFF.

In regard to this clone: Other DNA sequences in this specimen translate into the identical CDR3. The chain employs TRBV2 and TRBJ1-1; no firm D call. V lost 4 bases and J 1 base, leaving 4 bases between the germline ends. CDR3 length equals 12 residues. Germline assignment: CDR1 SNHLY and CDR2 FYNNEI. CDR3 bases: TGTGCCAGCAGTGGCCAGAACACTGAAGCTTTCTTT. It codes for CASSGQNTEAFF.